This TCR beta chain was retrieved from a study of OX40 agonist ivuxolimab in advanced cancers. This CDR3 has 12 amino acids. Germline values: CDR1 ENHRY, CDR2 SYGVKD. After removal of 11 bases from V and 6 bases from J, the junction contained 7 bases not matched to a gene. The protocol was immunoSEQ multiplex PCR, while the TCRdb copy is restricted to in-frame clones and leaves out a portion. Altogether tens of thousands of clones are present, approximately 90% being singletons, with the ten largest covering more than 0.95%. The sample was CD4+ or CD8+ T cells sorted from blood, taken in a trial of the OX40 agonist ivuxolimab. The sequence was obtained from an adult with an advanced solid tumor such as melanoma, head and neck, liver or kidney cancer. The genes are TRBV10-3 and TRBJ2-3; 8 nucleotides line up with TRBD1. This chain's CDR3 is CAAGGFADTQYF. The CDR3 DNA reads TGTGCCGCAGGGGGCTTCGCGGATACGCAGTATTTT.